These T cell receptor beta chains were read from a single sample in a study of neurological immune-mediated disorders. TCRdb ran MiXCR on the 5' RACE reads and lists one entry per CDR3 protein. The sample has about 79,000 distinct CDR3 sequences; roughly 15% are singletons. Sequenced: PBMCs. The source is a woman aged 45-65 years in good health. CDR3s include the opening cysteine and the closing phenylalanine or tryptophan. A D gene is named only where the DNA matches it firmly. The size entry is marked missing in some rows and otherwise reads once, few, many or a size class.

V,size,D,J,CDR3,DNA
TRBV5-1,many,TRBD1,TRBJ1-4,CASSLRGQGDEKLFF,TGCGCCAGCAGCTTGCGAGGACAGGGGGATGAAAAACTGTTTTTT
TRBV28,many,.,TRBJ2-2,CASSPPGSLMAGELFF,TGTGCCAGCAGTCCACCAGGGTCCCTAATGGCCGGGGAGCTGTTTTTT
TRBV5-1,many,TRBD2,TRBJ2-7,CASRKREGEQYF,TGCGCCAGCAGGAAGCGGGAGGGCGAGCAGTACTTC
TRBV5-1,many,.,TRBJ2-7,CASSGQPSYEQYF,TGCGCCAGCAGCGGTCAACCATCCTACGAGCAGTACTTC
TRBV20-1,many,TRBD2,TRBJ2-2,CSARDPSGRTGELFF,TGCAGTGCTAGAGATCCTAGCGGGAGAACCGGGGAGCTGTTTTTT
TRBV20-1,many,.,TRBJ2-1,CSARDRLGRYNEQFF,TGCAGTGCTAGAGACAGACTAGGACGCTACAATGAGCAGTTCTTC
TRBV29-1,many,.,TRBJ1-2,CSAVQPGRLDGYTF,TGCAGCGCCGTACAACCGGGACGGCTAGATGGCTACACCTTC
TRBV4-2,many,.,TRBJ2-7,CASSQVELARDYEQYF,TGTGCCAGCAGCCAAGTTGAGCTAGCGCGAGACTACGAGCAGTACTTC
TRBV5-1,many,.,TRBJ2-7,CASSLGSGSYEQYF,TGCGCCAGCAGCCTGGGATCGGGGTCCTACGAGCAGTACTTC
TRBV5-1,.,TRBD1,TRBJ1-1,CASSLTRLQYRGEVSMNTEAFF,TGCGCCAGCAGCTTGACACGTCTCCAATACAGGGGAGAAGTGAGCATGAACACTGAAGCTTTCTTT
TRBV28,few,.,TRBJ1-6,CASSFKARGFSPLHF,TGTGCCAGCAGTTTTAAGGCCAGGGGATTTTCACCCCTCCACTTT
TRBV29-1,many,.,TRBJ1-2,CSVQGLGGGNYGYTF,TGCAGCGTTCAGGGTCTCGGCGGGGGAAACTATGGCTACACCTTC
TRBV7-9,many,.,TRBJ2-5,CASSQRRMTDQETQYF,TGTGCCAGCAGCCAACGGCGGATGACAGACCAAGAGACCCAGTACTTC
TRBV7-7,many,.,TRBJ2-5,CASSSEGTQYF,TGTGCTAGCAGCTCAGAGGGGACCCAGTACTTC
TRBV20-1,many,.,TRBJ2-4,CSARGGSGAKLAKNIQYF,TGCAGTGCTAGGGGCGGTTCGGGGGCCAAACTAGCCAAAAACATTCAGTACTTC